This TCR beta chain was documented in a study of T cell responses to AZD1222 COVID-19 vaccine. As for the study in general: Some second doses came at about 4 weeks and others at about 12 weeks; these were pooled.

General study points: It was only after the peak T cell response that any repertoires were sampled. Nearly half of unique spike-specific TCRs reportedly avoided B.1.351 and B.1.1.7 mutated regions.

Of note for this clone: What it recognizes is unknown.

The assay was immunoSEQ multiplex PCR, and TCRdb's table has in-frame clones only and misses some. This sample yields tens of thousands of clones, of which about nine tenths are seen a single time; approximately 5.4% belongs to the top ten. Germline CDR1 reads MNHEY; CDR2 reads SVGAGI. This CDR3 contains 15 residues. V lost 6 bases to trimming and J lost 1 base, with 15 bases between them. Source: peripheral blood, taken on day 0 of AZD1222 vaccination. This clonotype originated in an adult in good health. This chain uses TRBV6-5 with TRBJ1-1, with D possibly being TRBD1 (5 bases). The CDR3 spells CASRPEVGRNTEAFF. The CDR3 nucleotides read TGTGCCAGCAGACCGGAGGTGGGGCGGAACACTGAAGCTTTCTTT.